This T cell receptor (beta chain) was sequenced during a study of shared clonotypes between healthy human individuals. This clone was counted between two and nine times. Germline V gene sequence: CDR1 LNHDA, CDR2 SQIVND (reference sequence). V dropped 7 bases and J dropped 3 bases, with 21 bases sitting between them. The CDR3 contains 17 residues. The input for sorted-subset replicate PCRs was approximately 190 ng DNA, 25,000 to 30,000 T cell genomes. This table comes from immunoSEQ multiplex PCR, and its TCRdb copy is limited to in-frame clones, with some not included. The sample lists over a million clones, more than 75% occurring once.

The source is a man in his late teens or twenties in good health. Some clones in this sample may be carry-over from other donors' samples. Specimen: memory CD4+ T cells from PBMCs. Subset described: CD45RA-negative fraction. V usage is TRBV19 and J usage is TRBJ2-2, with a tentative D call TRBD2 (5 bases). The CDR3 region has the DNA TGTGCCAGTACCGCGATTTCAATAGCGAGATACACCGGGGAGCTGTTTTTT. It is translated as CASTAISIARYTGELFF.